This section outlines one T cell receptor beta chain sequence together with its context. The sample is drawn from a study of blood T cell repertoires in COVID-19. In the study overall: PBMCs, B-cell-depleted T cells, or T cells provided the cDNA or gDNA that made up the material.

The CDR3 is 15 amino acids. Between the trimmed V and J ends, which lost 5 bases and 0 bases, there was a span of 10 bases. Germline CDR1 is LGHNA and CDR2 is YSLEER. The authors' processing: Amplification of reference gene primers was used by the study to estimate nucleated cell counts. TCRdb keeps only in-frame clones here, not all; method: immunoSEQ multiplex PCR. The DNA gave D and trimming, while V, J and clone size come from that table. The sample records about 220,000 clones, approximately 81% being singletons. This sequence joins TRBV4-3 and TRBJ2-2; possibly TRBD1 for D (6 bases). The receptor was isolated from a woman in her sixties who had recovered from COVID-19. Sequencing was carried out using peripheral blood. In DNA form, the CDR3 reads TGCGCCAGCAGCGACCGGGACACGAACACCGGGGAGCTGTTTTTT. Translation gives CASSDRDTNTGELFF.